These 9 T cell receptor beta chains share one sample of origin, sequenced in a study of T cell changes during pregnancy in multiple sclerosis. Some clones are missing from TCRdb's copy, which holds only in-frame ones; the method was immunoSEQ multiplex PCR. The sample shows several thousand clones, around 87% of them seen only once. This specimen was CD8+ T cells from peripheral blood mononuclear cells, taken in the first trimester of pregnancy. The receptors shown here come from a female donor in good health, enrolled as a control in a pregnancy study.

This chain joins TRBV7-2 and TRBJ2-3; TRBD2 aligns across 7 bases. The CDR3 is made up of 16 amino acids. From germline, CDR1 is SGHTA and CDR2 FQGNSA. Trimming took 2 bases from V and 2 from J; bases not matched to a gene: 7. CDR3 in DNA: TGTGCCAGCAGCTTAATAGTGGGAGGGACCACAGATACGCAGTATTTT. It yields the protein CASSLIVGGTTDTQYF. Combining the CDR3 with reference TRBV7-2 and TRBJ2-3 gives the whole variable domain GAGVSQSPSNKVTEKGKDVELRCDPISGHTALYWYRQSLGQGLEFLIYFQGNSAPDKSGLPSDRFSAERTGGSVSTLTIQRTQQEDSAVYLCASSLIVGGTTDTQYFGPGTRLTVL.

This chain uses TRBV7-9 with TRBJ2-5; 8 bases are a match to TRBD2. The CDR3 runs to 15 residues. From germline, CDR1 is SEHNR and CDR2 FQNEAQ (reference sequence). V was clipped by 7 bases and J by 5 bases; unmatched bases: 12. This CDR3 reads CASNVNSGAGETQYF. Here the CDR3 DNA reads TGTGCCAGCAACGTCAATAGCGGGGCAGGGGAGACCCAGTACTTC.

The V call is TRBV28, the J call TRBJ2-7; 7 bases map to TRBD1. Germline loops: CDR1 MDHEN, CDR2 SYDVKM. This CDR3 is 12 amino acids long. V was clipped by 4 bases and J by 4 bases; unmatched bases: 1. Here the CDR3 reads CASSSGGYEQYF. As DNA, the CDR3 is TGTGCCAGCAGTTCAGGGGGATACGAGCAGTACTTC.

The J gene is TRBJ2-1, the V gene TRBV7-9; TRBD2 might be the D (5 bases). Germline CDR1 SEHNR, CDR2 FQNEAQ (reference sequence). V was clipped by 5 bases and J by 8 bases, with 10 bases between them. The CDR3 runs 12 residues. In DNA form, the CDR3 reads TGTGCCAGCAGCATAGAACTAGATGAGCAGTTCTTC. Translated, it gives CASSIELDEQFF.

This chain joins TRBV15 and TRBJ1-1; 7 nucleotides match TRBD1. The V segment lost 0 bases and the J segment 4 bases; nucleotides outside the gene matches: 2. The CDR3 runs 14 residues. CDR1 and CDR2 from the germline V gene are LNHNV and YYDKDF (reference sequence). CDR3 DNA: TGTGCCACCAGCAGAGAGAGACAGGGCACTGAAGCTTTCTTT. It is translated as CATSRERQGTEAFF.

The rearrangement links TRBV5-1 to TRBJ2-5, with D possibly matching TRBD2 (7 bases). The germline V and J ends were trimmed by 4 bases and 2 bases, with 27 bases remaining between them. CDR3 length: 19 amino acids. CDR1 SGHRS and CDR2 YFSETQ come from the germline V gene. The CDR3 nucleotides are TGCGCCAGCAGCCTCCCGCGGGTGCCGTACGGGGGGCTACAAGAGACCCAGTACTTC. The encoded protein is CASSLPRVPYGGLQETQYF.

This chain links TRBV27 with TRBJ2-5; 8 bases are a match to TRBD2. Looked up from germline, CDR1 is MNHEY and CDR2 is SMNVEV (reference sequence). CDR3 length: 14 amino acids. V lost 8 bases, J lost 1 base, and 6 bases stayed unmatched. The CDR3 nucleotides read TGTGCCAGCCGGACTAGCAGGGGCCAAGAGACCCAGTACTTC. This codes for CASRTSRGQETQYF.

J is TRBJ2-1 and V is TRBV5-4, with D hard to call. The CDR3 runs 13 residues. Germline CDR1 is SGHNT and CDR2 is YYREEE (reference sequence). V was pared by 6 bases and J by 4 bases, with 11 bases between. CDR3: CASKGVGYNEQFF. Here the CDR3 DNA reads TGTGCCAGCAAAGGAGTCGGTTACAATGAGCAGTTCTTC.

This clone is labeled medium-sized. The rearrangement uses TRBV6-4 and TRBJ2-2; D unresolved. The CDR3 contains 14 residues. CDR1 is MRHNA and CDR2 is SNTAGT in the germline V gene. V was cut by 4 bases and J by 6 bases, with 12 bases left in between. The CDR3 nucleotides are TGTGCCAGCAGTGCCTCAATGGAGTCCGGGGAGCTGTTTTTT. Translation: CASSASMESGELFF.